Below are 16 T cell receptor beta chains sequenced from a single sample in a study of T cells in Graves' hyperthyroidism and ophthalmopathy. The TCR beta CDR3 regions underwent amplification using RNA transcripts as the source. Carried out on the TCR CDR3, a first-round RT-PCR used the HTBI primer set. MiXCR was run by TCRdb on the multiplex PCR reads, yielding one entry per CDR3 protein. The sample consists of approximately 700,000 distinct CDR3 sequences, over 40% of them appearing once. The sample consisted of peripheral blood or thyroid tissue (not recorded which). The source is an adult man with Graves' disease, either hyperthyroidism or ophthalmopathy (not recorded which).

This chain uses TRBV7-9 with TRBJ1-1; 7 positions agree with TRBD1. The CDR3 is 15 residues long. CDR1 and CDR2 from the germline V gene are SEHNR and FQNEAQ (reference sequence). V gave up 0 bases and J gave up 2 bases; unmatched junction bases: 3. CDR3 residues: CASSLAEGANTEAFF. The CDR3 nucleotides read TGTGCCAGCAGCTTAGCGGAGGGGGCCAACACTGAAGCTTTCTTT.

The table lists this clonotype with a few counts. The V gene is TRBV5-1, the J gene TRBJ1-4; maybe TRBD1 (5 bases). V was pared by 0 bases and J by 6 bases, with 15 bases between. Per germline, CDR1 SGHRS and CDR2 YFSETQ. This CDR3 is built from 16 residues. CDR3 in DNA: TGCGCCAGCAGCTTGGAAGTCCGAGACAGCCATGAAAAACTGTTTTTT. It is translated as CASSLEVRDSHEKLFF.

The chain couples TRBV2 to TRBJ1-1, with no clear D. CDR1 and CDR2 from the germline V gene are SNHLY and FYNNEI. With 4 bases removed from V and 4 bases from J, the gap between germline ends came to 13 bases. This CDR3 comprises 14 residues. The CDR3 is CASSGGIRSTEAFF. CDR3 nucleotides: TGTGCCAGCAGTGGAGGCATTAGATCCACTGAAGCTTTCTTT.

This clonotype occurred a few times. The CDR3 nucleotides are TGTGCCAGCAGCTTAAGCTTTACCGGCTTAAAGACCCAGTACTTC. Its protein is CASSLSFTGLKTQYF. V and J are TRBV7-2 and TRBJ2-5; D not resolved. Between the trimmed V and J ends, which lost 2 bases and 6 bases, there was a span of 16 bases. The germline CDR1 and CDR2 sequences are SGHTA and FQGNSA. This CDR3 is 15 amino acids long.

The chain joins TRBV10-3 to TRBJ1-2, with no clear D. CDR3 length equals 12 residues. V was clipped by 3 bases and J by 7 bases, with 9 bases between them. Germline V gene lookup returns CDR1 ENHRY and CDR2 SYGVKD. CDR3 loop: CAISDEGLGYTF. DNA for the CDR3: TGTGCCATCAGTGATGAAGGGCTTGGCTACACCTTC.

The rearrangement joins TRBV10-3 to TRBJ2-7; 8 positions agree with TRBD1. Per the germline V gene, CDR1 is ENHRY and CDR2 is SYGVKD. The CDR3 has 16 amino acids. Trimming removed 2 bases from V and 1 base from J; junction bases left unmatched: 7. The CDR3 bases are TGTGCCATCAGTGAGAACGGACAGGGTATTTCCTACGAGCAGTACTTC. This translates into CAISENGQGISYEQYF.

This clonotype has more than one count but fewer than ten. V gene TRBV20-1 combines with J gene TRBJ1-4; TRBD1 aligns across 9 bases. The CDR3 is 16 amino acids. The V segment lost 0 bases and the J segment 5 bases; nucleotides outside the gene matches: 7. Germline CDR1 reads DFQATT; CDR2 reads SNEGSKA (reference sequence). CDR3 loop: CSARDTSDRGNEKLFF. CDR3 in DNA: TGCAGTGCTAGAGATACTTCAGACAGGGGGAATGAAAAACTGTTTTTT.

As to this clonotype: A read error may explain this, as a much larger clone is one base away. The chain is built from TRBV9 and TRBJ1-1; D remains unclear. V was clipped by 0 bases and J by 11 bases, with 14 bases between them. There are 13 residues in the CDR3. Germline loops: CDR1 SGDLS, CDR2 YYNGEE. The CDR3 nucleotides are TGTGCCAGCAGCGTAGGTTCATCCAAGAAGGCTTTCTTT. It translates to CASSVGSSKKAFF.

The chain couples TRBV20-1 to TRBJ2-6; TRBD2 matches at 7 bases. The CDR3 spans 14 residues. Per the germline V gene, CDR1 is DFQATT and CDR2 is SNEGSKA (reference sequence). The V and J ends lost 1 base and 3 bases, in that order; junction bases with no gene match: 0. The CDR3 DNA follows: TGCAGTGCTAGAGGGGGGGGTGGGGCCAACGTCCTGACTTTC. Translation: CSARGGGGANVLTF.

This clonotype was detected only once. A clone one base away is much larger, so this may be a read error. The gene calls are TRBV10-3 and TRBJ1-3; D perhaps matches TRBD1 (5 bases). V was clipped by 2 bases and J by 0 bases, with 11 bases between them. This CDR3 spans 16 amino acids. CDR1 and CDR2 (germline): ENHRY, SYGVKD. The CDR3 here is CAISERDAGSGNTIYF. CDR3 bases: TGTGCCATCAGTGAGCGGGACGCCGGCTCTGGAAACACCATATATTTT.

The sample holds a few counts of this clonotype. The rearrangement uses TRBV20-1 and TRBJ1-4; D may be TRBD1 (5 bases). The germline gives CDR1 DFQATT, CDR2 SNEGSKA (reference sequence). The V gene lost 3 bases and the J gene lost 5 bases, with 13 bases spanning the gap. This CDR3 spans 14 amino acids. In DNA, the CDR3 is TGCAGTGCTAGTTACGGGGCGGCCAATGAAAAACTGTTTTTT. Protein product: CSASYGAANEKLFF.

This clonotype was recorded at least ten times. The rearrangement joins TRBV10-3 to TRBJ1-2; tentatively, D is TRBD1 (6 bases). Germline loops: CDR1 ENHRY, CDR2 SYGVKD. V was clipped by 1 base and J by 2 bases, with 17 bases between them. The CDR3 consists of 17 residues. CDR3 residues: CAISEFGTSHFNYGYTF. DNA of the CDR3: TGTGCCATCAGTGAGTTTGGGACAAGCCATTTCAACTATGGCTACACCTTC.

The chain links TRBV25-1 to TRBJ2-7; 9 nucleotides agree with TRBD2. Per germline, CDR1 MGHDK and CDR2 SYGVNS. The CDR3 contains 16 residues. The V segment lost 5 bases and the J segment 2 bases; nucleotides outside the gene matches: 10. The CDR3 coding sequence is TGTGCCAGCAGTTACCCACTAGCGGGTCTCGCCTACGAGCAGTACTTC. Translated, it gives CASSYPLAGLAYEQYF.

This clonotype was picked up a small number of times. This may stem from a read error, because a much larger clone lies one nucleotide away. V gene TRBV24-1 combines with J gene TRBJ2-5, with TRBD1 matching 8 bases. The CDR3 is 14 residues long. CDR1 is KGHDR and CDR2 is SFDVKD in the germline V gene. The DNA for the CDR3 is TGTACCACCAGTGGGGACAGGCTCCAAGAGACCCAGTACTTC. Translated: CTTSGDRLQETQYF.

This clonotype appeared a few times. This chain links TRBV7-2 with TRBJ2-5; D might be TRBD2 (5 bases). The CDR3 covers 16 residues. V was shortened by 3 bases and J by 1 base, with 15 bases between the two germline ends. Germline assignment: CDR1 SGHTA and CDR2 FQGNSA. This chain's CDR3 is CASSLVDPGLQETQYF. CDR3 nucleotide sequence: TGTGCCAGCAGCTTGGTGGATCCAGGACTCCAAGAGACCCAGTACTTC.

This clonotype showed up just a few times. The chain recombines TRBV19 with TRBJ1-3, with 10 bases identical to TRBD1. The V gene's germline CDR1 is LNHDA and CDR2 SQIVND (reference sequence). V shed 4 bases, J shed 2 bases, and the junction held 2 bases outside the gene matches. The CDR3 covers 15 residues. DNA of the CDR3: TGTGCCAGTAGTAGGGACAGGGGAACTGGAAACACCATATATTTT. This gives the protein CASSRDRGTGNTIYF.